The clone carrying this TCR beta chain showed up many times. The data belong to a study of identical twins. Among all donors, each was a healthy Caucasian. A universal primer binding site was introduced by template switching. The final cDNA contained unique molecular identifiers. MiXCR, run by TCRdb on the 5' RACE reads, gives a single entry per CDR3 protein. The sample holds approximately 890,000 distinct CDR3 sequences, over 9% seen once. This same sample was also taken into another study, of yellow fever vaccine responses in identical twins.

This receptor was obtained from a young woman in good health. Sequencing used PBMCs.

The CDR3 region has the DNA TGTGCCAGCAAAATAGCGGGAATCAGCTCCTACGAGCAGTACTTC. Protein sequence: CASKIAGISSYEQYF. The J gene is TRBJ2-7, the V gene TRBV28; 8 bases map to TRBD2. The CDR3 length is 15 residues. Per the germline V gene, CDR1 is MDHEN and CDR2 is SYDVKM. The ends lost 7 bases at V and 0 bases at J; junction bases unmatched: 8.